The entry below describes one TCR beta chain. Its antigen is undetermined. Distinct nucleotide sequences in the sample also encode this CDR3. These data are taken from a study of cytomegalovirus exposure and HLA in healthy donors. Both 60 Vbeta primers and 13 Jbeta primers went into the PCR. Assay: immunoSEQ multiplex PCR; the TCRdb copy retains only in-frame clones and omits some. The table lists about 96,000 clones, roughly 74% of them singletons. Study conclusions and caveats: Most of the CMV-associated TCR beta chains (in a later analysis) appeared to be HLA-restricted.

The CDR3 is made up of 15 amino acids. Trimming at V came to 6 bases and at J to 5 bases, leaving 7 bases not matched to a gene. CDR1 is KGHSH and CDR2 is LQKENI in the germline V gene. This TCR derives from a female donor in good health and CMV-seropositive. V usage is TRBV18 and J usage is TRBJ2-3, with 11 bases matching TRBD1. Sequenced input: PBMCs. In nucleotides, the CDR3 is TGTGCCAGCTCCCCAGGGACAGGGGGTAAAGATACGCAGTATTTT. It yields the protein CASSPGTGGKDTQYF.